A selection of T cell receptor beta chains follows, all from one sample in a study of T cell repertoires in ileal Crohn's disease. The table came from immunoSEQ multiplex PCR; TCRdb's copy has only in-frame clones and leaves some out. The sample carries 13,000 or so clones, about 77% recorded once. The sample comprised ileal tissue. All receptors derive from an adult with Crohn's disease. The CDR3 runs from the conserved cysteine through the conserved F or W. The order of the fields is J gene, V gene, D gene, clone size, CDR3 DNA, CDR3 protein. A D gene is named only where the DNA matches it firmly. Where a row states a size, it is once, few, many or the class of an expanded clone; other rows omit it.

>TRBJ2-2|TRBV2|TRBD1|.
TGTGCCAGCAGCGCGGACAGGGGCGGAACCGGGGAGCTGTTTTTT
CASSADRGGTGELFF
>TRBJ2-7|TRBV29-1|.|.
TGCAGCGTTGAATCGGGAAACGAGCAGTACTTC
CSVESGNEQYF
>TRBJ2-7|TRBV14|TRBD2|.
TGTGCCAGCAGCAAGGAGCTAGCGGGAGGCTGGTACGAGCAGTACTTC
CASSKELAGGWYEQYF
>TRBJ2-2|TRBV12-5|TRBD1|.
TGTGCTAGTGGTACCCGACCCCAGGGGGCTGTCGGGGAGCTGTTTTTT
CASGTRPQGAVGELFF
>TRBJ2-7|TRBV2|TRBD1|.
TGTGCCGGAATCCGGGACAGCAGCGAGCAGTACTTC
CAGIRDSSEQYF
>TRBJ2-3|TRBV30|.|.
TGTGCCTGGAGGCACTCCCCTAGCACAGATACGCAGTATTTT
CAWRHSPSTDTQYF
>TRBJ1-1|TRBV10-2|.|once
TGCGCCAGCAGCTTCAACCCCCGGACACTGAACACTGAAGCTTTCTTT
CASSFNPRTLNTEAFF
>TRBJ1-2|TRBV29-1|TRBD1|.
TGCAGCGTTGAAAGGACAGGGTATGGCTACACCTTC
CSVERTGYGYTF
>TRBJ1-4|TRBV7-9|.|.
TGTGCCAGCAGCCCTTACCAGGGGTTGTTTGAAAAACTGTTTTTT
CASSPYQGLFEKLFF
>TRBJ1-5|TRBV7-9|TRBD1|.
TGTGCCAGCAGCGGGGACAGTCCGGGGCCCCAGCATTTT
CASSGDSPGPQHF
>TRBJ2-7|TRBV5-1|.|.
TGCGCCAGCACGCGAATTCTTGTAAGGGGCGGCAAGATGGGCTACGAGCAGTACTTC
CASTRILVRGGKMGYEQYF
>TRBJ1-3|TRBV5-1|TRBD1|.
TGCGCCAGCAGCTTGGAGACAGGGAATAGTGGAAACACCATATATTTT
CASSLETGNSGNTIYF
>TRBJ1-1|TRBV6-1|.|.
TGTGCCAGCCGGACAGCCGAAGCTTTCTTT
CASRTAEAFF
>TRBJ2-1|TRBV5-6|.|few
TGTGCCAGCAGCTTTAGGGCGGGTAATGAGCAGTTCTTC
CASSFRAGNEQFF
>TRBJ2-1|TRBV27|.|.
TGTGCCAGCAGCTATACTGGGCGGGGACCCTACAATGAGCAGTTCTTC
CASSYTGRGPYNEQFF
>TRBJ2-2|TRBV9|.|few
TGTGCCAGCAGCGTAGGAGTGGAGGCCAGGGGGGAGCTGTTTTTT
CASSVGVEARGELFF
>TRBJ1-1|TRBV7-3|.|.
TGTGCCAGCAGCCGGACACGCGAGAACACTGAAGCTTTCTTT
CASSRTRENTEAFF
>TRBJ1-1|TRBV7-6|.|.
TGTGCCAGCAGCGGTCACAGCACTGAAGCTTTCTTT
CASSGHSTEAFF
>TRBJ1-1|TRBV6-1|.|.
TGTGCCAGCAGGTCCCAAGGGGCCCGGGACACTGAAGCTTTCTTT
CASRSQGARDTEAFF
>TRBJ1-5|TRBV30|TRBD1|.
TGTGCCTGGGGCCCGACTCCGACAGGGCCCAATCAGCCCCAGCATTTT
CAWGPTPTGPNQPQHF
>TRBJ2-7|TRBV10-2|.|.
TGCGCCAGCAGTGAGTCTCGGCAGGGCTACGAGCAGTACTTC
CASSESRQGYEQYF
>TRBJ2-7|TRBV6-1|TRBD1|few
TGTGCCAGCAGTGAAGCAGGGGGCTACGACGAGCAGTACTTC
CASSEAGGYDEQYF
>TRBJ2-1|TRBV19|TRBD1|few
TGTGCCAGTAGTATAGGGGGACAGGGGGGAAATGAGCAGTTCTTC
CASSIGGQGGNEQFF
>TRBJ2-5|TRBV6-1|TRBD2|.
TGTGCCAGCAGTGCCGTAGCGGGGGGCCAAGAGACCCAGTACTTC
CASSAVAGGQETQYF
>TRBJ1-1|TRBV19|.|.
TGTGCCAGTAGCTTCCGCGGAATTGAAGCTTTCTTT
CASSFRGIEAFF
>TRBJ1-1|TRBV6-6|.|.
TGTGCCAGCAAAAAGACAGGTAGCCACACTGAAGCTTTCTTT
CASKKTGSHTEAFF
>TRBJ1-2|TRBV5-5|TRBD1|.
TGTGCCAGCAGCAGGCGGTGGGGACAGGGAGATTATGGCTACACCTTC
CASSRRWGQGDYGYTF
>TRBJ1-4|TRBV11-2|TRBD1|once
TGTGCCAGCAGCTCAATCGCTCCAGGGGGTTCTAATGAAAAACTGTTTTTT
CASSSIAPGGSNEKLFF
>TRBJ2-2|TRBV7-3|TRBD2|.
TGTGCCAGCAGCCTTAGCGGGAGGCAGGGGGAGCTGTTTTTT
CASSLSGRQGELFF
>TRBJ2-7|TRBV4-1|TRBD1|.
TGCGCCAGCAGCCCGGACAGGGGATTCTACGAGCAGTACTTC
CASSPDRGFYEQYF
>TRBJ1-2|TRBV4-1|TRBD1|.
TGCGCCAGCAGCCCTATACCGACAGGGTGGACCTATGGCTACACCTTC
CASSPIPTGWTYGYTF
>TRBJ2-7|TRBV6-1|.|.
TGTGCCAGCGGGGACTTAGCGTTGTCCTACGAGCAGTACTTC
CASGDLALSYEQYF
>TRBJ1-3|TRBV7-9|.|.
TGTGCCAGCAGCCGCGGTGGTGTTTCTGGAAACACCATATATTTT
CASSRGGVSGNTIYF
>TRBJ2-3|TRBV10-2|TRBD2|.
TGCGCCAGCACTAGAGGGACTAGCGGAGATACGCAGTATTTT
CASTRGTSGDTQYF
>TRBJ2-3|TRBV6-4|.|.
TGTGCCAGCAGTGATGGCGGGTCCAGCACAGATACGCAGTATTTT
CASSDGGSSTDTQYF
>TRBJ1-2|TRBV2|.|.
TGTGCCAGCAGTGAGGGGGCTTGGGGCTACACCTTC
CASSEGAWGYTF
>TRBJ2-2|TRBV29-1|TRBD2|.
TGCAGCGTTGAAAGGACTAGCAGCACCGGGGAGCTGTTTTTT
CSVERTSSTGELFF
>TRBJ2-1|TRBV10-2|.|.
TGCGCCAGCAGCCCGGGACTGGAAGAGCAGTTCTTC
CASSPGLEEQFF
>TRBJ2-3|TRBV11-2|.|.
TGTGCCAGCAGTCCGGGTCACACAGATACGCAGTATTTT
CASSPGHTDTQYF
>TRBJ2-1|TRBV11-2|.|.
TGTGCCAGCAGCTTAGAAAGGACAGCCAATGAGCAGTTCTTC
CASSLERTANEQFF
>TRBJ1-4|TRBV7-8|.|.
TGTGCCAGCAGCTTAATTTCTCGAACTAATGAAAAACTGTTTTTT
CASSLISRTNEKLFF
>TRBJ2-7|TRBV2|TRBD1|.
TGTGCCAGCAGACGGGGACAGCCCTACGAGCAGTACTTC
CASRRGQPYEQYF
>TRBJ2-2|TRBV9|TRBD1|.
TGTGCCAGCAGCGTAAGGACAGGTTTCACCGGGGAGCTGTTTTTT
CASSVRTGFTGELFF
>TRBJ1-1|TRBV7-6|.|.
TGTGCCAGCAGCTTAGCTACAGGGACCACTGAAGCTTTCTTT
CASSLATGTTEAFF
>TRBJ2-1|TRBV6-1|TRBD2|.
TGTGCCAGCAGAACTAGCGGCGGGCAGTTCTTC
CASRTSGGQFF
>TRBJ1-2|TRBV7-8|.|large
TGTGCCAGCAGCTTAGGGGTAGGCGGGGCTTATGGCTACACCTTC
CASSLGVGGAYGYTF
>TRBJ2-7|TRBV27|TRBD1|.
TGTGCCAGCAGCGACAGGGGACCCTACGAGCAGTACTTC
CASSDRGPYEQYF